The 23 T cell receptor beta chains reported below all come from one sample, sequenced in a study of CD8 T cells in Susac syndrome. Random hexamers served to reverse transcribe about 0.5 to 1 ug RNA. In TCRdb, the immunoSEQ multiplex PCR reads were re-called with MiXCR into one record per CDR3 protein. The table records some 160,000 distinct CDR3 sequences, roughly 95% of them present only once. Sequencing was carried out using CD8+ T cells from PBMCs. The receptors stem from a human donor with multiple sclerosis.

This chain connects TRBV5-1 to TRBJ2-7; 11 bases fit TRBD1. The CDR3 extends over 15 amino acids. J gave up 2 bases and V 4 bases, and 5 bases lay outside the gene matches. Germline CDR1 SGHRS, CDR2 YFSETQ. CDR3 protein: CASSNPGQGAYEQYF. The CDR3 DNA follows: TGCGCCAGCAGCAACCCGGGACAGGGGGCCTACGAGCAGTACTTC.

The chain employs TRBV30 and TRBJ2-6, with TRBD2 identical over 11 bases. This CDR3 comprises 19 residues. Germline trimming cut 3 bases from V and 0 bases from J; bases unmatched to any gene: 10. CDR1 is GTSNPN, CDR2 SVGIG, per germline (reference sequence). CDR3 sequence reads: CAWRTRPGLAVSGANVLTF. In nucleotides, the CDR3 is TGTGCCTGGAGGACAAGACCGGGACTAGCGGTCTCTGGGGCCAACGTCCTGACTTTC. The variable domain in full, with the rest retrieved from reference TRBV30 and TRBJ2-6, is SQTIHQWPATLVQPVGSPLSLECTVEGTSNPNLYWYRQAAGRGLQLLFYSVGIGQISSEVPQNLSASRPQDRQFILSSKKLLLSDSGFYLCAWRTRPGLAVSGANVLTFGAGSRLTVL.

The J gene is TRBJ1-1, the V gene TRBV29-1; 7 bases agree with TRBD1. V shed 7 bases and J 11 bases; nucleotides not matched to a gene: 10. Germline lookup yields CDR1 SQVTM and CDR2 ANQGSEA. This CDR3 is built from 11 residues. The CDR3 loop reads CSALSQGTAFF. Written as DNA, the CDR3 is TGCAGCGCTCTCTCACAGGGGACGGCTTTCTTT.

This sequence joins TRBV12-3 or TRBV12-4 and TRBJ1-2; D unresolved. There are 12 residues in the CDR3. V lost 7 bases and J 8 bases, leaving 14 bases between the germline ends. Here the CDR3 reads CASTLPGFGYTF. CDR3 nucleotide sequence: TGTGCCAGCACCCTACCGGGGTTCGGCTACACCTTC.

The chain couples TRBV30 to TRBJ2-2; D unclear. The CDR3 is 12 residues long. Trimming took 7 bases from V and 4 from J, leaving 10 bases between them. Germline-derived CDR1 and CDR2 are GTSNPN and SVGIG (reference sequence). CDR3 residues: CASNRVTGELFF. CDR3 DNA sequence: TGTGCCTCAAATAGGGTCACCGGGGAGCTGTTTTTT.

The V and J genes are TRBV12-3 or TRBV12-4 and TRBJ2-1, with 11 bases identical to TRBD2. J lost 8 bases, V lost 6 bases, and 6 bases had no gene match. The CDR3 is 14 residues long. The CDR3 here is CASRGTSGAHEQFF. The CDR3 DNA reads as TGTGCCAGCAGGGGGACTAGCGGCGCCCATGAGCAGTTCTTC.

The chain couples TRBV13 to TRBJ2-7; D remains unclear. Germline V CDR1 and CDR2: PRHDT, FYEKMQ (reference sequence). Trimming pared 2 bases from V and 3 bases from J, leaving 5 bases between. CDR3 size: 12 residues. CDR3 nucleotide sequence: TGTGCCAGCAGCTTATCTGACTACGAGCAGTACTTC. This translates into CASSLSDYEQYF.

The chain is built from TRBV29-1 and TRBJ2-7, with D perhaps TRBD2 (6 bases). CDR3 length equals 11 residues. V was pared by 7 bases and J by 6 bases, with 13 bases between. Germline assignment: CDR1 SQVTM and CDR2 ANQGSEA. CDR3 protein: CSGLWEAEQYF. Here the CDR3 DNA reads TGCAGCGGTCTGTGGGAGGCCGAGCAGTACTTC.

The gene calls are TRBV15 and TRBJ2-3; 8 bases are a match to TRBD1. J was trimmed by 2 bases and V by 5 bases; bases with no gene match: 12. CDR3 length: 17 residues. Germline V gene sequence: CDR1 LNHNV, CDR2 YYDKDF (reference sequence). CDR3 sequence: CATSHGLGQEYTDTQYF. CDR3 nucleotide sequence: TGTGCCACCAGCCACGGACTGGGACAGGAGTACACAGATACGCAGTATTTT.

Written as DNA, the CDR3 is TGCAGTGCTAGAGTATCGGTACAGTTCCAAGAGACCCAGTACTTC. Its translation: CSARVSVQFQETQYF. The rearrangement links TRBV20-1 to TRBJ2-5; D uncertain. Trimming stripped 1 base from V and 1 base from J, with 13 bases between. Germline CDR1 is DFQATT and CDR2 is SNEGSKA (reference sequence). CDR3 length equals 15 residues.

The chain uses TRBV20-1 and TRBJ2-1; 8 bases map to TRBD1. V was pared by 8 bases and J by 6 bases, with 6 bases of the junction left unmatched. CDR3 length: 12 residues. The germline CDR1 and CDR2 sequences are DFQATT and SNEGSKA (reference sequence). The CDR3 is CSHRDRGNEQFF. The CDR3 nucleotides read TGCAGTCACCGAGACAGGGGCAATGAGCAGTTCTTC.

The genes are TRBV12-3 or TRBV12-4 and TRBJ2-1, with no clear D. The CDR3 length is 13 residues. The V end was cut by 4 bases, the J end by 2 bases, with 6 bases between. This CDR3 reads CASSYSAYNEQFF. CDR3 DNA sequence: TGTGCCAGCAGTTATTCAGCCTACAATGAGCAGTTCTTC.

The chain carries TRBV3-1 and TRBJ2-1, with D possibly matching TRBD2 (6 bases). The CDR3 is 17 amino acids. Germline-derived CDR1 and CDR2 are LGHDT and YNNKEL (reference sequence). Between the trimmed V and J ends, which lost 0 bases and 10 bases, there was a span of 22 bases. CDR3 DNA sequence: TGTGCCAGCAGCCAAGAAGTTCCGAGACTAGTTGAGCAAGAGCAGTTCTTC. Encoded protein: CASSQEVPRLVEQEQFF.

The chain has TRBV20-1 and TRBJ2-1; D is uncertain. V lost 4 bases and J lost 5, with 12 bases in between. CDR1 and CDR2 (germline): DFQATT, SNEGSKA (reference sequence). The length of the CDR3 is 13 residues. The CDR3 region is CSATPSLDNEQFF. The CDR3 nucleotides read TGCAGTGCTACACCCAGTTTGGACAATGAGCAGTTCTTC.

The chain couples TRBV20-1 to TRBJ2-1; 10 bases align to TRBD2. The CDR3 is 17 amino acids. Per germline, CDR1 DFQATT and CDR2 SNEGSKA (reference sequence). The V segment lost 6 bases and the J segment 8 bases; nucleotides outside the gene matches: 19. The CDR3 loop is CSAPSRLAGVWLDEQFF. As DNA, the CDR3 is TGCAGTGCGCCCTCTCGGCTAGCGGGAGTGTGGTTGGATGAGCAGTTCTTC.

The chain links TRBV14 to TRBJ2-7, with 8 bases lining up with TRBD1. V was pared by 4 bases and J by 6 bases, with 8 bases of the junction left unmatched. CDR3 size: 14 residues. Germline V gene lookup returns CDR1 SGHDN and CDR2 FVKESK. The CDR3 loop is CASSPQTGAVEQYF. The CDR3 DNA reads as TGTGCCAGCAGCCCCCAGACAGGGGCTGTCGAGCAGTACTTC.

This clonotype appeared once. This chain links TRBV10-3 with TRBJ2-3; TRBD2 is a possible D gene (5 bases). Per germline, CDR1 ENHRY and CDR2 SYGVKD. This CDR3 has 12 residues. V was clipped by 8 bases and J by 5 bases, with 11 bases between them. DNA for the CDR3: TGTGCCATCGCGAGGGTGGGAGATACGCAGTATTTT. It translates to CAIARVGDTQYF.

The chain recombines TRBV20-1 with TRBJ2-5; TRBD1 aligns across 9 bases. Germline V CDR1 and CDR2: DFQATT, SNEGSKA (reference sequence). The CDR3 consists of 15 residues. J was trimmed by 5 bases and V by 3 bases; bases with no gene match: 10. The CDR3: CSASPTGGEGETQYF. In DNA, the CDR3 is TGCAGTGCTAGCCCGACAGGGGGAGAGGGTGAGACCCAGTACTTC.

This chain joins TRBV29-1 and TRBJ1-1, with D uncertain. Trimming removed 3 bases at V and 6 bases at J, with 8 bases between. This CDR3 is 11 amino acids long. CDR1 is SQVTM, CDR2 ANQGSEA, per germline. CDR3 DNA sequence: TGCAGCGTTGACCGGGGTTCTGAAGCTTTCTTT. Amino acids: CSVDRGSEAFF.

The chain joins TRBV20-1 to TRBJ2-1, with TRBD2 identical over 15 bases. Germline V lookup: CDR1 DFQATT, CDR2 SNEGSKA (reference sequence). The trim removed 0 bases at V and 1 base at J, leaving 4 bases unmatched. CDR3 size: 18 residues. CDR3 residues: CSAREGTSGRSSYNEQFF. The CDR3 coding sequence is TGCAGTGCTAGAGAGGGGACTAGCGGGAGGTCGTCCTACAATGAGCAGTTCTTC.

The chain carries TRBV4-1 and TRBJ2-2, with 8 bases aligning to TRBD2. Trimming removed 1 base from V and 8 bases from J; junction bases left unmatched: 3. The CDR3 consists of 14 residues. Germline V gives CDR1 MGHRA, CDR2 YSYEKL. This CDR3 is CASSQVASGGELFF. The CDR3 bases are TGCGCCAGCAGCCAAGTGGCTAGCGGGGGGGAGCTGTTTTTT.

The sample holds one count of this clonotype. The chain uses TRBV4-2 and TRBJ2-2; 10 bases line up with TRBD1. V lost 4 bases and J lost 4; bases outside the gene matches: 3. CDR1 LGHNA and CDR2 YNFKEQ come from the germline V gene. This CDR3 spans 15 amino acids. The CDR3 region is CASSRGTGATGELFF. The CDR3 DNA sequence: TGTGCCAGCAGCCGCGGGACAGGGGCCACCGGGGAGCTGTTTTTT.

The chain combines TRBV28 with TRBJ2-7; weak D call: TRBD1 (5 bases). This CDR3 contains 13 residues. Trimming took 5 bases from V and 2 from J, leaving 10 bases between them. Germline CDR1 MDHEN, CDR2 SYDVKM. The CDR3 sequence is CASSLDRPYEQYF. The CDR3 nucleotides are TGTGCCAGCAGTCTAGACAGACCCTACGAGCAGTACTTC.